This entry describes one T cell receptor (beta chain). Original handling: The authors estimated nucleated cell counts from reference gene primer amplification. TCRdb's table, derived via immunoSEQ multiplex PCR, lists solely in-frame clones and lacks some. D and trimming were read from the DNA, whereas the V and J calls and clone size are those reported in that table. Found here are about 120,000 clones, 75% to 90% of them singletons; the top ten hold roughly 30%. Germline V gene sequence: CDR1 SGHTA, CDR2 FQGTGA. The V and J ends lost 4 bases and 1 base, in that order; junction bases with no gene match: 16. The CDR3 has 20 amino acids. These data belong to a study of blood T cell repertoires in COVID-19. Study context: Nucleic acid was either cDNA or gDNA, and it came from T cells, B-cell-depleted T cells, or PBMCs.

The clonotype comes from a woman in her 70s with acute or convalescent COVID-19. Sequencing was carried out using peripheral blood. V gene TRBV7-3 combines with J gene TRBJ1-5; 10 bases align to TRBD1. CDR3 DNA: TGTGCCAGCAGCTCCTTTTTGAGGACAGGGGGTTTTGGAAGCAATCAGCCCCAGCATTTT. The encoded protein is CASSSFLRTGGFGSNQPQHF.